Listed below are T cell receptor beta chains from one sample, sequenced in a study of blood T cell repertoires in COVID-19. The method was immunoSEQ multiplex PCR; TCRdb's version includes in-frame clones alone and lacks a portion of them. The sample yields approximately 120,000 clones, around 89% seen once. Sequenced: peripheral blood. The receptors derive from a human donor in a cohort sampled during active COVID-19. Both conserved end residues are part of each CDR3. The D gene is left open where the match is weak. Size tells how often a clone was seen (once, few, many) or the class of an expanded clone, and some rows leave it out.

cdr3_nt: TGTGCCAGCAGCTTATGGGCAGCAGGGAGGTTGCCCGGGGAGCTGTTTTTT
cdr3_aa: CASSLWAAGRLPGELFF
cdr3_length: 17
clone_size: .
j_call: TRBJ2-2
v_call: TRBV5-4
d_call: .

cdr3_nt: TGTGCCAGTAGTACTCCCCTCGGGTTGGGCGGGGGAGATACGCAGTATTTT
cdr3_aa: CASSTPLGLGGGDTQYF
cdr3_length: 17
clone_size: .
j_call: TRBJ2-3
v_call: TRBV19
d_call: TRBD2

cdr3_nt: TGTGCCAGCAGCCTTATGGTCCGGACAGAAGGACAGCCCCAGCATTTT
cdr3_aa: CASSLMVRTEGQPQHF
cdr3_length: 16
clone_size: once
j_call: TRBJ1-5
v_call: TRBV7-2
d_call: .

cdr3_nt: TGTGCCACCAGTGACTCCGGACTAGCGGGGGGGGAGACCCAGTACTTC
cdr3_aa: CATSDSGLAGGETQYF
cdr3_length: 16
clone_size: .
j_call: TRBJ2-5
v_call: TRBV24-1
d_call: TRBD2

cdr3_nt: TGTGCCAGCAGTGAGCTACCCGGGACAGTGACCTACGAGCAGTACTTC
cdr3_aa: CASSELPGTVTYEQYF
cdr3_length: 16
clone_size: .
j_call: TRBJ2-7
v_call: TRBV6-1
d_call: TRBD1

cdr3_nt: TGCGCCAGCAGCCAACCGGGACAGGGATCAGATACGCAGTATTTT
cdr3_aa: CASSQPGQGSDTQYF
cdr3_length: 15
clone_size: .
j_call: TRBJ2-3
v_call: TRBV4-1
d_call: TRBD1

cdr3_nt: TGTGCCAGCAGTGAAATGGGGCAGACAAACCAAGAGACCCAGTACTTC
cdr3_aa: CASSEMGQTNQETQYF
cdr3_length: 16
clone_size: .
j_call: TRBJ2-5
v_call: TRBV6-1
d_call: .

cdr3_nt: TGTGCCAGCAGCCTCGGGACAGGTAGACGCGGGGAGCTGTTTTTT
cdr3_aa: CASSLGTGRRGELFF
cdr3_length: 15
clone_size: .
j_call: TRBJ2-2
v_call: TRBV7-9
d_call: TRBD1

cdr3_nt: TGCGCCAGCAGCTTGGCCTCCCGGCGGGGAGATACGCAGTATTTT
cdr3_aa: CASSLASRRGDTQYF
cdr3_length: 15
clone_size: .
j_call: TRBJ2-3
v_call: TRBV5-1
d_call: .

cdr3_nt: TGTGCCAGCAGCTTATTGAGGGGGAAGCCCCAGCATTTT
cdr3_aa: CASSLLRGKPQHF
cdr3_length: 13
clone_size: .
j_call: TRBJ1-5
v_call: TRBV7-3
d_call: .

cdr3_nt: TGTGCCAGCAGCTTCGGGACAGGGGATCAGCCCCAGCATTTT
cdr3_aa: CASSFGTGDQPQHF
cdr3_length: 14
clone_size: .
j_call: TRBJ1-5
v_call: TRBV5-6
d_call: TRBD1

cdr3_nt: TGCGCCAGCAGCTTGTCAGACATGAACACTGAAGCTTTCTTT
cdr3_aa: CASSLSDMNTEAFF
cdr3_length: 14
clone_size: .
j_call: TRBJ1-1
v_call: TRBV5-1
d_call: .

cdr3_nt: TGTGCCAGCAGTCTGGGGGGGACAGGGTTCTACGAGCAGTACTTC
cdr3_aa: CASSLGGTGFYEQYF
cdr3_length: 15
clone_size: once
j_call: TRBJ2-7
v_call: TRBV27
d_call: TRBD1

cdr3_nt: TGTGCCAGCAGCATAGACAGGGTTCGCCACACCTTC
cdr3_aa: CASSIDRVRHTF
cdr3_length: 12
clone_size: .
j_call: TRBJ1-2
v_call: TRBV7-2
d_call: TRBD1

cdr3_nt: TGTGCCAGCAGTTTTGTAGGACTCTCAAACTATGGCTACACCTTC
cdr3_aa: CASSFVGLSNYGYTF
cdr3_length: 15
clone_size: .
j_call: TRBJ1-2
v_call: TRBV27
d_call: .

cdr3_nt: TGTGCCAGCAGCCAAGGGGGGCCCGGGACTAGCGGGCACAGCTCCTACGAGCAGTACTTC
cdr3_aa: CASSQGGPGTSGHSSYEQYF
cdr3_length: 20
clone_size: .
j_call: TRBJ2-7
v_call: TRBV4-2
d_call: TRBD2

cdr3_nt: TGTGCCAGCAGCCTTGGGCGACGGGAGGGGCATGGCTACACCTTC
cdr3_aa: CASSLGRREGHGYTF
cdr3_length: 15
clone_size: .
j_call: TRBJ1-2
v_call: TRBV28
d_call: .

cdr3_nt: TGTGCCAGCAGTGACAGGGGCACCAATCAGCCCCAGCATTTT
cdr3_aa: CASSDRGTNQPQHF
cdr3_length: 14
clone_size: .
j_call: TRBJ1-5
v_call: TRBV2
d_call: .

cdr3_nt: TGTGCCAGCAGCTTATCAGGGGGCCTGTCGTCCGGGGAGTACTTC
cdr3_aa: CASSLSGGLSSGEYF
cdr3_length: 15
clone_size: once
j_call: TRBJ2-7
v_call: TRBV11-2
d_call: TRBD1